The following is a T cell receptor beta chain sequence with its context. What this receptor recognizes is not known. The input lacks base qualities; no much larger clone sits a single base away. These data come from a study of cytotoxic CD8 clonotypes in ibrutinib-treated CLL (TCRdb year 2021). Background for the entire study: The cohort had about a dozen relapsed/refractory and approximately 15 treatment-naive patients; fewer than 18 were IGHV unmutated. Samples at response were collected after a median of about 11 months of treatment, with a range of about 6 to 40 months. Every remission and progressive disease sample was obtained while ibrutinib was still being received by the patients. Cryopreserved peripheral blood mononuclear cells were obtained prior to treatment, at the time of response, and at either disease progression or sustained remission. Samples averaged approximately 260,000 productive templates and some 91,000 productive rearrangements. Of the 90 or so participants in the trial, 20 to 30 had longitudinal samples available. Responses were partial in around 24 patients and complete in 2; after median about 68 months follow-up, about 15 stayed in remission and 12 progressed. General findings and caveats noted by the study authors: Sampling times were not matched between sustained-remission and progressing patients, and lymph node repertoires were not studied. Public clonotypes were rare and either contracted or stayed stable during treatment, and the rise in clonality at ibrutinib response reflected the expansion of private clonotypes. Baseline clonality was found to be higher than that of age-matched healthy donors and was strongly correlated with circulating CD8+ T-cell counts. An increase in clonality was observed at ibrutinib response, with clonality remaining stable during sustained remission and falling back toward baseline at progression.

Each clonotype received, on average, 10x coverage in deep resolution sequencing performed on a MiSeq, where the target depth lay between 1 in 1 million and 1 in 200,000 T cells. The immunoSEQ hsTCRB Kit was used to generate TCR beta libraries. The authors' pipeline ran thus. ImmunoSEQ Data Assistant and ImmunoSEQ Analyzer were used for data analysis, and V, D and J genes were assigned according to IMGT definitions. Clonality was computed as one minus normalized Shannon entropy of productive rearrangement frequencies, ranging from 0 to 1. Only overrepresented clonotypes making up at least 0.05% of the repertoire of each patient were included in the public clonotype analysis. Some 12 age-matched healthy donor repertoires from immuneACCESS served as clonality controls. TCRdb retrieved this table from immuneACCESS and kept in-frame rearrangements only. Not all clones are present; in checked studies, unresolved V genes account for under half, and no reason is known for the remainder. The V and J calls and clone size come from that table; D and trimming were worked out from the DNA. The sample table records under 150,000 clones; under 95% of these occur just once. 9.5% to 14% of the sample goes to the ten largest clones.

Taken with the paper, the label for time point translates to: eleven to twelve months on ibrutinib. Around 2 micrograms of genomic DNA were extracted from cryopreserved PBMCs for TCR beta library preparation. Longitudinal blood samples from CLL patients on ibrutinib monotherapy were analyzed using high-throughput TCR beta sequencing. The patients took part in an open-label, single-center phase 2 trial of ibrutinib monotherapy. Via the germline V gene, CDR1 is SGHTA and CDR2 FQGTGA. V and J are truncated by 5 bases and 2 bases respectively, leaving an intervening sequence of 16 bases. CDR3 length: 15 amino acids, cysteine to phenylalanine. Left in the record is the CDR3 DNA by itself, 45 bases read in frame from the first base.

The TCR originated in a human donor with chronic lymphocytic leukemia. The specimen was PBMCs, collected after 12 months of ibrutinib treatment. The chain uses TRBV7-3 and TRBJ2-7, with a tentative D gene TRBD1 over 5 matching bases. The DNA sequence is given as TGTGCCAGCAGCCAGGGCCCTGACGAGGCCTACGAGCAGTACTTC. Its protein product is CASSQGPDEAYEQYF.